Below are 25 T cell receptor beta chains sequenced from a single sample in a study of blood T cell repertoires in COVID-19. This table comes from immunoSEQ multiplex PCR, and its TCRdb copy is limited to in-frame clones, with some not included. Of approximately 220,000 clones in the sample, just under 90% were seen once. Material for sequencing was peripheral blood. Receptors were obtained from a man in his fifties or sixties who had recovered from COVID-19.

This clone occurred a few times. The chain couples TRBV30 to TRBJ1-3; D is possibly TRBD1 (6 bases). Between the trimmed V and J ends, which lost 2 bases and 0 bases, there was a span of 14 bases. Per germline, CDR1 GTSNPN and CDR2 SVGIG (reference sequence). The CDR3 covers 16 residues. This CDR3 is CAWSFGPDSSGNTIYF. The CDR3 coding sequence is TGTGCCTGGAGTTTCGGGCCGGACAGCTCTGGAAACACCATATATTTT. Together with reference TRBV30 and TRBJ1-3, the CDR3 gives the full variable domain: SQTIHQWPATLVQPVGSPLSLECTVEGTSNPNLYWYRQAAGRGLQLLFYSVGIGQISSEVPQNLSASRPQDRQFILSSKKLLLSDSGFYLCAWSFGPDSSGNTIYFGEGSWLTVV.

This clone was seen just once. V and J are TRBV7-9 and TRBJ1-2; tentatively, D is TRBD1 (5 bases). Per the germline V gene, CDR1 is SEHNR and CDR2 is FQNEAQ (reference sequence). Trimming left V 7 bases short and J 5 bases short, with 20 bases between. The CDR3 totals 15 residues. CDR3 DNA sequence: TGTGCCAGCACCCTCGACCTAATCAAGGGGTATGGCTACACCTTC. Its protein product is CASTLDLIKGYGYTF.

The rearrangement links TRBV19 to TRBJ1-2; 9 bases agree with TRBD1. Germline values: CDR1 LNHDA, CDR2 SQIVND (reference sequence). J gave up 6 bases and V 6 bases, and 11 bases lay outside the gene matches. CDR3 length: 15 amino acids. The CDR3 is CASSPPGQGSHGYTF. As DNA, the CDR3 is TGTGCCAGTAGCCCGCCGGGACAGGGTTCTCATGGCTACACCTTC.

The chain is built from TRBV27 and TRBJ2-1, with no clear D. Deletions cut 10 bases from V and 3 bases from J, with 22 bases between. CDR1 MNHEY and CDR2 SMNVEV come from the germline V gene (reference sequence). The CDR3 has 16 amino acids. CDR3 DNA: TGTGCCACCTCATCTGTGGGCCAGACCTTCTACAATGAGCAGTTCTTC. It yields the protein CATSSVGQTFYNEQFF.

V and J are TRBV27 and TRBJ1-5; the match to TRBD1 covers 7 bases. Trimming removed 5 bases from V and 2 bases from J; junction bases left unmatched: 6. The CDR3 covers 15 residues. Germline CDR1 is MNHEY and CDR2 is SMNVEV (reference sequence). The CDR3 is CASSNRGRGNQPQHF. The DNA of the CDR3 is TGTGCCAGCAGTAACAGGGGTCGAGGCAATCAGCCCCAGCATTTT.

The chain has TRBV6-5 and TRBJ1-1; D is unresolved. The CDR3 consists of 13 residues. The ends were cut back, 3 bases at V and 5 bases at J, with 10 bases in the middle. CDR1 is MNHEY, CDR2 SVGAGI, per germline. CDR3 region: CASSYHRVTEAFF. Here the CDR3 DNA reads TGTGCCAGCAGTTATCATCGAGTTACTGAAGCTTTCTTT.

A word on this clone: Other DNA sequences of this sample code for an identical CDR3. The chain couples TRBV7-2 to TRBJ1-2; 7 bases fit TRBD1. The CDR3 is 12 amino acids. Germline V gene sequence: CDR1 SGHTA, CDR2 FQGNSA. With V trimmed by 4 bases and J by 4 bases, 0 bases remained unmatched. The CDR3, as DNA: TGTGCCAGCAGCTGGGACAGCTATGGCTACACCTTC. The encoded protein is CASSWDSYGYTF.

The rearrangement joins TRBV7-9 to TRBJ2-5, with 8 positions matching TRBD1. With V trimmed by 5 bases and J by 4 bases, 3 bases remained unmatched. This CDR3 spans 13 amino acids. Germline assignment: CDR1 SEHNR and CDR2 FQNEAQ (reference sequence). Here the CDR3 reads CASSLTGVETQYF. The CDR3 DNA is TGTGCCAGCAGCCTGACAGGGGTAGAGACCCAGTACTTC.

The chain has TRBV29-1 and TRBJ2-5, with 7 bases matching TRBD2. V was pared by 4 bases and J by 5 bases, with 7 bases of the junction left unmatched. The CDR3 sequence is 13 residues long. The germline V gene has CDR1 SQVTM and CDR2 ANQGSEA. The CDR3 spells CSVGGSAGETQYF. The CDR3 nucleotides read TGCAGCGTTGGCGGGAGCGCGGGGGAGACCCAGTACTTC. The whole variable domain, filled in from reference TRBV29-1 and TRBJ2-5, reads SAVISQKPSRDICQRGTSLTIQCQVDSQVTMMFWYRQQPGQSLTLIATANQGSEATYESGFVIDKFPISRPNLTFSTLTVSNMSPEDSSIYLCSVGGSAGETQYFGPGTRLLVL.

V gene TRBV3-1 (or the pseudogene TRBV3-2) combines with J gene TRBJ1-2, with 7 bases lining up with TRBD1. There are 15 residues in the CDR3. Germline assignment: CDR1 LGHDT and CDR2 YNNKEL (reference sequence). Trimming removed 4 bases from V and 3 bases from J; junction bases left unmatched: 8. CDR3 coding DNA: TGTGCCAGCAGCCGCTGGGACAGCAATTACTATGGCTACACCTTC. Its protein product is CASSRWDSNYYGYTF.

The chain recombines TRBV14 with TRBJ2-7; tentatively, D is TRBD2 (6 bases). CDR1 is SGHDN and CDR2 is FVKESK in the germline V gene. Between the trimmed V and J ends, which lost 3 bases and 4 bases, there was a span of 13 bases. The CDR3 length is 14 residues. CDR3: CASSQWGLRYEQYF. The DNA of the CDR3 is TGTGCCAGCAGCCAGTGGGGACTTCGATACGAGCAGTACTTC.

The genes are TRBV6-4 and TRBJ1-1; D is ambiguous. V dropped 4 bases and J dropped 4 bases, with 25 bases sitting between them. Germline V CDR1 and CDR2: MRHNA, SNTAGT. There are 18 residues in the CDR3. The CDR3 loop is CASSADNTGKGIGTEAFF. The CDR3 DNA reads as TGTGCCAGCAGTGCCGACAATACGGGGAAGGGAATCGGCACTGAAGCTTTCTTT.

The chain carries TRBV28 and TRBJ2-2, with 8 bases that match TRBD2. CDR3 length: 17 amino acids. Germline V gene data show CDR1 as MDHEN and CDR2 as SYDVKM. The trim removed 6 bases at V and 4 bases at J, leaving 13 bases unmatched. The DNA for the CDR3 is TGTGCCAGCAGCCATACCCGACTAGCGCTAGCCACCGGGGAGCTGTTTTTT. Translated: CASSHTRLALATGELFF. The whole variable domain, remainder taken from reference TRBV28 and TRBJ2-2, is DVKVTQSSRYLVKRTGEKVFLECVQDMDHENMFWYRQDPGLGLRLIYFSYDVKMKEKGDIPEGYSVSREKKERFSLILESASTNQTSMYLCASSHTRLALATGELFFGEGSRLTVL.

The CDR3 loop is CASSPNRGDSNQPQHF. The CDR3 DNA follows: TGTGCCAGCTCACCTAACAGGGGGGATAGCAATCAGCCCCAGCATTTT. The chain is built from TRBV18 and TRBJ1-5, with TRBD1 matching over 8 bases. Per germline, CDR1 KGHSH and CDR2 LQKENI. J was trimmed by 0 bases and V by 3 bases; bases with no gene match: 4. The CDR3 totals 16 residues.

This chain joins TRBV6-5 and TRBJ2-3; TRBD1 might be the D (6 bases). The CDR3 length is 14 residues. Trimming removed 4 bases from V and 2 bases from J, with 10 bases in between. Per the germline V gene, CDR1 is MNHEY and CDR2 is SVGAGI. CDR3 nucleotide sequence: TGTGCCAGCAGTTTACAGGGTGCCACAGATACGCAGTATTTT. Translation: CASSLQGATDTQYF.

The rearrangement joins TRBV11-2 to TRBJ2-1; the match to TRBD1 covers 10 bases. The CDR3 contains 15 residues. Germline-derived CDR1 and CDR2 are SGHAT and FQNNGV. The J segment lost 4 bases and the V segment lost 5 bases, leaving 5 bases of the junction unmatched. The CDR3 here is CASSPGTGEYNEQFF. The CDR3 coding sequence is TGTGCCAGCAGCCCCGGGACAGGGGAGTACAATGAGCAGTTCTTC.

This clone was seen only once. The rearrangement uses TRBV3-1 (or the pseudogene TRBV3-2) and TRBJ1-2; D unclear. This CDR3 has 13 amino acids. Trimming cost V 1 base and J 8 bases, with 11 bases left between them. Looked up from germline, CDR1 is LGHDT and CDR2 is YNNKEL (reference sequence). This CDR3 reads CASSQGREGGYTF. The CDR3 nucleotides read TGTGCCAGCAGCCAAGGCCGGGAAGGCGGCTACACCTTC.

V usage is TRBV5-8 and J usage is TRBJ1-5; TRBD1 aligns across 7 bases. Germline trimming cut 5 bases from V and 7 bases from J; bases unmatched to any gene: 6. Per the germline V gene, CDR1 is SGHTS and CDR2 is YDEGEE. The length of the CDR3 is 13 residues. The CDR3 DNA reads TGTGCCAGCAGTAAGGGGGCGGGCCAGCCCCAGCATTTT. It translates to CASSKGAGQPQHF.

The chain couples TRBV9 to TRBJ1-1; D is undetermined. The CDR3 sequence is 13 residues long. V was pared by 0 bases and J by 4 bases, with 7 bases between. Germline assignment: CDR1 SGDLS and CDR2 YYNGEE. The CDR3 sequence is CASSVDLRTEAFF. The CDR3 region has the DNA TGTGCCAGCAGCGTAGATCTGCGCACTGAAGCTTTCTTT.

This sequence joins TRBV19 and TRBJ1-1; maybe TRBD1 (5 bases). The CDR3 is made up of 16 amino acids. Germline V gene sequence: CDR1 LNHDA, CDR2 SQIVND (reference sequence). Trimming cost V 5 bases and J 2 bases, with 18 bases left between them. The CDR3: CASSSQGALRNTEAFF. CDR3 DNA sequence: TGTGCCAGTAGTTCGCAGGGCGCACTGAGAAACACTGAAGCTTTCTTT.

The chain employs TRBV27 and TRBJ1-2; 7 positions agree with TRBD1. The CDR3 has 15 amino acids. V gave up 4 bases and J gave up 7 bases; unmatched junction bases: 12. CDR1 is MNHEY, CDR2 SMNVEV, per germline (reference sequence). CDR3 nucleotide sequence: TGTGCCAGCAGTTCCGGACAGGATATTTATGGTGGCTACACCTTC. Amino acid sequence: CASSSGQDIYGGYTF.

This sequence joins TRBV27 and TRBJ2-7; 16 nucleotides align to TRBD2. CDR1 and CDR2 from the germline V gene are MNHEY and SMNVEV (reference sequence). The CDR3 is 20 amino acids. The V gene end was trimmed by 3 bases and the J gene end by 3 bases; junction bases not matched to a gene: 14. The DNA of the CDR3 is TGTGCCAGCAGTTTTCCCCCCCCGGGGACTAGCGGGAGGGCCTTCTACGAGCAGTACTTC. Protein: CASSFPPPGTSGRAFYEQYF.

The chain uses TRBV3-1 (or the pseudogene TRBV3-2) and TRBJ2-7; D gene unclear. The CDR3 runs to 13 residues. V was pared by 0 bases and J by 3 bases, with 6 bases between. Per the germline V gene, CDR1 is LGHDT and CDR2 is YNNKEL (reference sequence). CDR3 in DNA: TGTGCCAGCAGCCAAGAGAGGCACTACGAGCAGTACTTC. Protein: CASSQERHYEQYF.

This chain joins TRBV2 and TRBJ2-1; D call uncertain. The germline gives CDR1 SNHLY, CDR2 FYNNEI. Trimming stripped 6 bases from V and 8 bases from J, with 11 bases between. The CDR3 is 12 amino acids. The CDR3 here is CASRSPADEQFF. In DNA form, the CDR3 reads TGTGCCAGCAGGAGCCCCGCGGATGAGCAGTTCTTC.

CDR3 sequence reads: CAWNGQGNQPQHF. CDR3 DNA sequence: TGTGCCTGGAATGGACAGGGGAATCAGCCCCAGCATTTT. The J gene is TRBJ1-5, the V gene TRBV30; TRBD1 agrees at 9 bases. The length of the CDR3 is 13 residues. V shed 4 bases, J shed 4 bases, and the junction held 2 bases outside the gene matches. CDR1 is GTSNPN, CDR2 SVGIG, per germline (reference sequence). The complete variable domain, with remaining parts taken from reference TRBV30 and TRBJ1-5, reads SQTIHQWPATLVQPVGSPLSLECTVEGTSNPNLYWYRQAAGRGLQLLFYSVGIGQISSEVPQNLSASRPQDRQFILSSKKLLLSDSGFYLCAWNGQGNQPQHFGDGTRLSIL.